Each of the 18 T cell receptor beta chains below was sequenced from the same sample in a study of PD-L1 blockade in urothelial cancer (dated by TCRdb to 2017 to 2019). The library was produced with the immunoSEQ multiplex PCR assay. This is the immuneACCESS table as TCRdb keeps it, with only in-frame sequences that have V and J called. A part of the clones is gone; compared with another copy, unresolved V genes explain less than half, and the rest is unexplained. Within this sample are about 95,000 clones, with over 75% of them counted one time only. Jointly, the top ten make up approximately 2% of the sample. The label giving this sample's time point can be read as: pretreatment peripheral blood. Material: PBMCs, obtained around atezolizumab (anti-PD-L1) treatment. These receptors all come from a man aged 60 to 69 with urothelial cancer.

CDR3 sequence reads: CASSWDSSSGNTIYF. The CDR3 DNA follows: TGTGCCAGCAGTTGGGACAGCTCCTCTGGAAACACCATATATTTT. The chain has TRBV6-5 and TRBJ1-3, with 7 bases matching TRBD1. V was pared by 4 bases and J by 0 bases, with 3 bases of the junction left unmatched. In germline, CDR1 is MNHEY, CDR2 SVGAGI. This CDR3 has 15 amino acids.

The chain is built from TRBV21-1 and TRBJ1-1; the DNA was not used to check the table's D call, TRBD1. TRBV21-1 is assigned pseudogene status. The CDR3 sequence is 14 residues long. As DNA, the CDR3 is TGTGCCGGACAGGGGGCGCGGGTAGGGACTGAAGCTTTCTTT. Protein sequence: CAGQGARVGTEAFF.

CDR3 nucleotide sequence: TGTGCCAGTAGTATAGGCCTAGCGGGGACTCAAGGGGCCAAAAACATTCAGTACTTC. Protein sequence: CASSIGLAGTQGAKNIQYF. The chain joins TRBV19 to TRBJ2-4; 9 bases are shared with TRBD2. This CDR3 spans 19 amino acids. V shed 1 base, J shed 1 base, and the junction held 11 bases outside the gene matches. Per the germline V gene, CDR1 is LNHDA and CDR2 is SQIVND (reference sequence).

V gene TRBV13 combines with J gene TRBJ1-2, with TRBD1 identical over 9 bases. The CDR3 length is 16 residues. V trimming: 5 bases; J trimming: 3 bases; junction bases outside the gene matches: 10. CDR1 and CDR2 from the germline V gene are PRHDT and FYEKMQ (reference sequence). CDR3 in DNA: TGTGCCAGCAGCCTCAGGGACAGGGACGTTTACTATGGCTACACCTTC. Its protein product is CASSLRDRDVYYGYTF.

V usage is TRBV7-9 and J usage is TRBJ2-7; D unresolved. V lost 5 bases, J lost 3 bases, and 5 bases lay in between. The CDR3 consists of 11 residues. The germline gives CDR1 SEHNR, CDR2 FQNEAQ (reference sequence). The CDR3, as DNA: TGTGCCAGCAGCCCTAGCTACGAGCAGTACTTC. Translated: CASSPSYEQYF.

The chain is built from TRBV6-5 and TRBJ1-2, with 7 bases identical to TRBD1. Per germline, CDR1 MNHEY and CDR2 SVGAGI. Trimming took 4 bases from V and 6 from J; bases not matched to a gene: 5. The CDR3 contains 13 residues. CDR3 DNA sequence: TGTGCCAGCAGTTGGGACAGCATAGATGGCTACACCTTC. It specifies CASSWDSIDGYTF.

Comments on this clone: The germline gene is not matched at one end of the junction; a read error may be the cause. This chain's CDR3 is CASSNGGRDTQYF. In DNA form, the CDR3 reads TGTGCTAGCAGCAACGGGGGGAGGGATACGCAGTATTTT. The chain is built from TRBV7-7 and TRBJ2-3; 7 bases agree with TRBD2. The CDR3 has 13 residues. Germline CDR1 and CDR2: SSHAT and FNYEAQ (reference sequence). Filled out from reference TRBV7-7 and TRBJ2-3, the complete variable domain reads GAGVSQSPRYKVTKRGQDVTLRCDPISSHATLYWYQQALGQGPEFLTYFNYEAQPDKSGLPSDRFSAERPEGSISTLTIQRTEQRDSAMYRCASSNGGRDTQYFGPGTRLTVL.

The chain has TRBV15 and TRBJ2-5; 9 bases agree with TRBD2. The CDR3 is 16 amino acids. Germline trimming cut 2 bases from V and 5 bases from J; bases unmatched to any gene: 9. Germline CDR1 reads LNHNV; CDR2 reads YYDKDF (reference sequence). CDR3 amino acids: CATSRSLKRGVETQYF. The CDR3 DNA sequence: TGTGCCACCAGCAGATCCCTTAAGCGGGGGGTGGAGACCCAGTACTTC.

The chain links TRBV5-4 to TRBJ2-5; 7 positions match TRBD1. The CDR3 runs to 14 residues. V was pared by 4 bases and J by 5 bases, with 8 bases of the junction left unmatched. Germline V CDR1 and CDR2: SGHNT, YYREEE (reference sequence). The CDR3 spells CASSQNRGYETQYF. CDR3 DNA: TGTGCCAGCAGCCAGAACAGGGGTTATGAGACCCAGTACTTC.

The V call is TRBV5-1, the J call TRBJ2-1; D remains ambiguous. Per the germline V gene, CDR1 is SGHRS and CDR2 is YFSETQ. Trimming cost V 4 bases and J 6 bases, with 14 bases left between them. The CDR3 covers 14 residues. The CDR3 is CASSQLRNVNEQFF. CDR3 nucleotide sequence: TGCGCCAGCAGCCAACTGCGTAATGTCAATGAGCAGTTCTTC.

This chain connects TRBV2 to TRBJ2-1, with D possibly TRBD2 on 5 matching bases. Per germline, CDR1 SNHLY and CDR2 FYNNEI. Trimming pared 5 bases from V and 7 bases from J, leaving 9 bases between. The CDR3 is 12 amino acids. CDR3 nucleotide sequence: TGTGCCAGCAGTAGCGGAACAAATGAGCAGTTCTTC. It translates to CASSSGTNEQFF.

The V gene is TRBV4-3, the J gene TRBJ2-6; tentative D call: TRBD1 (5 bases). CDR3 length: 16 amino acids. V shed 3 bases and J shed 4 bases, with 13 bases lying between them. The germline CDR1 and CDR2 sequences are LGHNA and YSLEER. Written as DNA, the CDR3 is TGCGCCAGCAGCCACAACCCAGGGTCCGGGGCCAACGTCCTGACTTTC. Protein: CASSHNPGSGANVLTF.

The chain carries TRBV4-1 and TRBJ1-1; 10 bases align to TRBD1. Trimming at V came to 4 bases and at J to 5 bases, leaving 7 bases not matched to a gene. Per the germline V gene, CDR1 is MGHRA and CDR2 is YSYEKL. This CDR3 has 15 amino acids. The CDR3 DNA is TGCGCCAGCAGCCGAGAGGACAGGGGGTATACTGAAGCTTTCTTT. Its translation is CASSREDRGYTEAFF.

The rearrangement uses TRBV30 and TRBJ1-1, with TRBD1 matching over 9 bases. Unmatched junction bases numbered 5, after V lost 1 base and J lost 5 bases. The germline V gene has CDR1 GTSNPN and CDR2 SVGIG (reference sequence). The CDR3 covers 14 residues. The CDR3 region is CAWSAPDRGTEAFF. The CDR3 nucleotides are TGTGCCTGGAGTGCCCCCGACAGGGGGACTGAAGCTTTCTTT.

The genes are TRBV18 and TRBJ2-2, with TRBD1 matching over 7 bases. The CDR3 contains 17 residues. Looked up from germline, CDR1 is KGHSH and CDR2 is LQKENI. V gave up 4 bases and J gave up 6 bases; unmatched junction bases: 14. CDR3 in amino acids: CASSQYRGQSTSGELFF. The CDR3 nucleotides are TGTGCCAGCTCACAATACCGGGGACAGTCAACTTCCGGGGAGCTGTTTTTT.

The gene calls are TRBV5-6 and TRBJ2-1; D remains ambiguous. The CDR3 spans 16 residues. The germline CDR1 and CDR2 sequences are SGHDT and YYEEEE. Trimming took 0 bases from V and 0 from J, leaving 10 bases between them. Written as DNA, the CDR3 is TGTGCCAGCAGCTTGGATGGGCGTAGCTCCTACAATGAGCAGTTCTTC. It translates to CASSLDGRSSYNEQFF.

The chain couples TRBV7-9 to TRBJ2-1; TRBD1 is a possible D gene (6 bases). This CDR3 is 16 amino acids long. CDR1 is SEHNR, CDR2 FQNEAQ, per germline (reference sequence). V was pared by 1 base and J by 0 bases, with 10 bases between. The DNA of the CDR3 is TGTGCCAGCAGCTTAGAGCCGGGACACTCCTACAATGAGCAGTTCTTC. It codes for CASSLEPGHSYNEQFF. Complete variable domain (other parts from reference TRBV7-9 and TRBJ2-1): DTGVSQNPRHKITKRGQNVTFRCDPISEHNRLYWYRQTLGQGPEFLTYFQNEAQLEKSRLLSDRFSAERPKGSFSTLEIQRTEQGDSAMYLCASSLEPGHSYNEQFFGPGTRLTVL.

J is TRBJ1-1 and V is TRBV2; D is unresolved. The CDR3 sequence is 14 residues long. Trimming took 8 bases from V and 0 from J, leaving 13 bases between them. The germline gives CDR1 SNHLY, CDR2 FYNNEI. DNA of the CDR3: TGTGCCAGCGTCGGTCGAGCTTTGAACACTGAAGCTTTCTTT. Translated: CASVGRALNTEAFF. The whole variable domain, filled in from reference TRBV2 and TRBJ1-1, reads EPEVTQTPSHQVTQMGQEVILRCVPISNHLYFYWYRQILGQKVEFLVSFYNNEISEKSEIFDDQFSVERPDGSNFTLKIRSTKLEDSAMYFCASVGRALNTEAFFGQGTRLTVV.